This T cell receptor beta chain was captured by sequencing in a study of Ad26.COV2.S vaccination and SARS-CoV-2 variants. Study at large: Participant was drawn from the COV1001 Ad26.COV2.S trial arm. The vaccine Ad26.COV2.S was put into the muscle once, or twice with 56 days between. Regarding the study as a whole: Comparable non-spike TCR breadth was observed in vaccine and placebo recipients.

Note on this clone: The antigen is unknown.

The repertoire was sequenced with immunoSEQ multiplex PCR; TCRdb's copy has only in-frame clones and lacks some. The sample lists 250,000 or so clones, approximately 90% seen once, with just under 3% in the top ten. V lost 1 base to trimming and J lost 0 bases, with 10 bases between them. From germline, CDR1 is GTSNPN and CDR2 SVGIG (reference sequence). The CDR3 is made up of 15 amino acids. Treatment described: roughly 19 received Ad26.COV2.S at low or high dose, single or two shots; 5 received placebo; per-sample allocation not given. Vaccine and placebo recipients were sampled on day 63 after the first injection.

The sample in question was peripheral blood, obtained in a trial of Ad26.COV2.S vaccine versus placebo. The chain joins TRBV30 to TRBJ1-3; perhaps TRBD1 as D (5 bases). The sequence came from a person between 18 and 60 years old who received the Ad26.COV2.S COVID-19 vaccine or a placebo. The CDR3 DNA reads TGTGCCTGGAGTGCCTCAGGGACCTCTGGAAACACCATATATTTT. This encodes CAWSASGTSGNTIYF.